One and the same sample provided the 22 T cell receptor beta chains below, sequenced in a study of blood T cell repertoires in COVID-19. Clones were sequenced by immunoSEQ multiplex PCR, and TCRdb holds only the in-frame ones, with some missing. Among about 230,000 clones listed, more than 80% were seen once. The sample was PBMCs or T cells enriched from blood (not recorded which). These receptors all stem from a man aged 60 to 69 who had recovered from COVID-19.

Only a few counts were recorded for this clone. This chain uses TRBV3-1 (or the pseudogene TRBV3-2) with TRBJ1-2; the match to TRBD1 covers 10 bases. The CDR3 is made up of 14 amino acids. Trimming removed 4 bases from V and 4 bases from J; junction bases left unmatched: 3. Germline CDR1 is LGHDT and CDR2 is YNNKEL (reference sequence). In DNA form, the CDR3 reads TGTGCCAGCAGCCCGGACAGGGGGGGCTATGGCTACACCTTC. Translation gives CASSPDRGGYGYTF.

The chain uses TRBV10-2 and TRBJ1-1; TRBD1 might be the D (6 bases). Germline values: CDR1 WSHSY, CDR2 SAAADI. This CDR3 spans 15 amino acids. V lost 3 bases and J 0 bases, leaving 11 bases between the germline ends. The CDR3 DNA reads TGCGCCAGCAGTGACCAACGACAGGTGAACACTGAAGCTTTCTTT. As protein: CASSDQRQVNTEAFF.

The chain combines TRBV10-3 with TRBJ2-5; 8 bases match TRBD1. Trimming at V came to 8 bases and at J to 1 base, leaving 6 bases not matched to a gene. CDR1 ENHRY and CDR2 SYGVKD come from the germline V gene. This CDR3 comprises 14 residues. CDR3 in amino acids: CAIGQGTGQETQYF. The DNA for the CDR3 is TGTGCCATCGGACAAGGGACAGGCCAAGAGACCCAGTACTTC.

V is TRBV20-1 and J is TRBJ1-2; possible D gene TRBD1, 6 bases. The CDR3 is 11 residues long. V was pared by 3 bases and J by 6 bases, with 8 bases between. Germline assignment: CDR1 DFQATT and CDR2 SNEGSKA (reference sequence). CDR3 loop: CSASPGDGYTF. The CDR3 DNA reads as TGCAGTGCTAGTCCAGGGGATGGCTACACCTTC.

A note on this clone: Other DNA sequences of this sample code for an identical CDR3. CDR3 in DNA: TGTGCCAGCAGCCAAGGCGGCGAGCAGTACTTC. This translates into CASSQGGEQYF. V and J are TRBV14 and TRBJ2-7; the D is unclear. Deletions cut 1 base from V and 6 bases from J, with 4 bases between. This CDR3 has 11 residues. Looked up from germline, CDR1 is SGHDN and CDR2 is FVKESK.

This chain uses TRBV6-1 with TRBJ1-2; 7 bases agree with TRBD1. This CDR3 contains 14 residues. The trim removed 2 bases at V and 4 bases at J, leaving 4 bases unmatched. The germline gives CDR1 MNHNS, CDR2 SASEGT. CDR3 protein: CASSEIQGSYGYTF. Here the CDR3 DNA reads TGTGCCAGCAGTGAAATACAGGGGAGCTATGGCTACACCTTC.

DNA for the CDR3: TGCGCCAGCAGCCAAGGTCCCGGGGATCTGGACGCTGAAGCTTTCTTT. It is translated as CASSQGPGDLDAEAFF. The chain employs TRBV4-1 and TRBJ1-1; D gene ambiguous. Trimming left V 1 base short and J 6 bases short, with 18 bases between. From germline, CDR1 is MGHRA and CDR2 YSYEKL. The CDR3 is 16 amino acids.

This clone was counted between two and nine times. CDR3 sequence: CATAGGLALNEQFF. CDR3 sequence (DNA): TGTGCCACAGCGGGGGGGCTCGCCCTAAATGAGCAGTTCTTC. The chain links TRBV2 to TRBJ2-1, with 10 bases identical to TRBD2. The germline V gene has CDR1 SNHLY and CDR2 FYNNEI. This CDR3 contains 14 residues. V shed 10 bases and J 7 bases; nucleotides not matched to a gene: 10.

The chain couples TRBV12-3 or TRBV12-4 to TRBJ2-7, with TRBD2 as a possible D gene (6 bases). This CDR3 comprises 13 residues. Trimming cost V 3 bases and J 5 bases, with 11 bases left between them. CDR3 bases: TGTGCCAGCAGTTTCGGGGGAGCGGACGAGCAGTACTTC. Translating it yields CASSFGGADEQYF.

This clone was observed a handful of times. The gene calls are TRBV29-1 and TRBJ1-2; D uncertain. CDR1 is SQVTM, CDR2 ANQGSEA, per germline. There are 13 residues in the CDR3. V shed 3 bases and J shed 6 bases, with 14 bases lying between them. CDR3 region: CSVDIVGIHGYTF. As DNA, the CDR3 is TGCAGCGTTGACATCGTCGGTATACATGGCTACACCTTC.

The chain uses TRBV12-3 or TRBV12-4 and TRBJ1-5; D remains ambiguous. Trimming took off 3 bases at V and 7 bases at J, with 7 bases between the two ends. CDR3 size: 12 residues. DNA for the CDR3: TGTGCCAGCAGTTTCGGACTGCAGCCCCAGCATTTT. Its translation: CASSFGLQPQHF.

V gene TRBV7-6 combines with J gene TRBJ2-7; D perhaps matches TRBD1 (6 bases). The CDR3 is 15 amino acids. Looked up from germline, CDR1 is SGHVS and CDR2 is FNYEAQ. The V end was cut by 5 bases, the J end by 1 base, with 15 bases between. CDR3 sequence (DNA): TGTGCCAGCAGCATGGGACACTTATTGTCCTACGAGCAGTACTTC. Its translation: CASSMGHLLSYEQYF.

V gene TRBV6-5 combines with J gene TRBJ2-7; D is possibly TRBD1 (6 bases). This CDR3 comprises 15 residues. V was cut by 0 bases and J by 0 bases, with 9 bases left in between. Germline V gene data show CDR1 as MNHEY and CDR2 as SVGAGI. The CDR3 sequence is CASSYSRDNSYEQYF. CDR3 DNA: TGTGCCAGCAGTTACTCCCGGGACAACTCCTACGAGCAGTACTTC.

This chain links TRBV7-2 with TRBJ1-1; D is unclear. CDR1 SGHTA and CDR2 FQGNSA come from the germline V gene. The V end was cut by 5 bases, the J end by 4 bases, with 8 bases between. This CDR3 has 12 amino acids. In DNA form, the CDR3 reads TGTGCCAGCAGCCCCCGGGGCACTGAAGCTTTCTTT. Translating gives CASSPRGTEAFF.

The rearrangement uses TRBV4-3 and TRBJ2-1; 13 nucleotides match TRBD2. Germline V gives CDR1 LGHNA, CDR2 YSLEER. V lost 0 bases and J lost 8; bases outside the gene matches: 4. CDR3 size: 16 residues. CDR3 bases: TGCGCCAGCAGCCAAGAGGGACTAGCGGGGCCCCATGAGCAGTTCTTC. Protein product: CASSQEGLAGPHEQFF.

This chain uses TRBV14 with TRBJ2-7; the D gene is possibly TRBD2 (6 bases). This CDR3 comprises 14 residues. The V gene lost 0 bases and the J gene lost 3 bases, with 9 bases spanning the gap. The germline gives CDR1 SGHDN, CDR2 FVKESK. DNA of the CDR3: TGTGCCAGCAGCCAAGAATGGGGGGACTACGAGCAGTACTTC. This translates into CASSQEWGDYEQYF.

This clone has only one observation. The CDR3 nucleotides are TGTGCCAGTAGCCTGACAGGGACTAACTATGGCTACACCTTC. This codes for CASSLTGTNYGYTF. The chain links TRBV19 to TRBJ1-2; 7 bases line up with TRBD1. Germline V lookup: CDR1 LNHDA, CDR2 SQIVND (reference sequence). There are 14 residues in the CDR3. Trimming at V came to 6 bases and at J to 0 bases, leaving 4 bases not matched to a gene.

This chain uses TRBV3-1 (or the pseudogene TRBV3-2) with TRBJ1-1; D not certain. The CDR3 extends over 11 amino acids. Trimming removed 1 base at V and 10 bases at J, with 7 bases between. CDR1 is LGHDT and CDR2 is YNNKEL in the germline V gene (reference sequence). Here the CDR3 reads CASSQGLGAFF. CDR3 DNA sequence: TGTGCCAGCAGCCAAGGACTGGGAGCTTTCTTT.

In regard to this clone: The same CDR3 can be traced to other DNA sequences in this sample. The V gene is TRBV7-9, the J gene TRBJ2-7; 7 bases are a match to TRBD1. Looked up from germline, CDR1 is SEHNR and CDR2 is FQNEAQ (reference sequence). This CDR3 contains 12 residues. With 4 bases clipped from V and 6 bases from J, the junction kept 3 bases outside the gene matches. The CDR3 DNA reads as TGTGCCAGCAGCTCTACAGGGGCCGAGCAGTACTTC. Encoded protein: CASSSTGAEQYF. The full variable domain, rest sourced from reference TRBV7-9 and TRBJ2-7, is DTGVSQNPRHKITKRGQNVTFRCDPISEHNRLYWYRQTLGQGPEFLTYFQNEAQLEKSRLLSDRFSAERPKGSFSTLEIQRTEQGDSAMYLCASSSTGAEQYFGPGTRLTVT.

This chain connects TRBV5-5 to TRBJ1-1; D might be TRBD1 (6 bases). CDR1 and CDR2 (germline): SGHKS, YYEKEE (reference sequence). This CDR3 has 18 amino acids. Trimming pared 4 bases from V and 2 bases from J, leaving 24 bases between. The CDR3 reads CASSLPDLRGVGNTEAFF. CDR3 nucleotide sequence: TGTGCCAGCAGCCTCCCGGATCTCAGGGGAGTAGGAAACACTGAAGCTTTCTTT. The complete variable domain, with remaining parts taken from reference TRBV5-5 and TRBJ1-1, reads DAGVTQSPTHLIKTRGQQVTLRCSPISGHKSVSWYQQVLGQGPQFIFQYYEKEERGRGNFPDRFSARQFPNYSSELNVNALLLGDSALYLCASSLPDLRGVGNTEAFFGQGTRLTVV.

The rearrangement links TRBV6-5 to TRBJ1-1; possible D gene TRBD1, 5 bases. CDR3 length: 15 residues. Trimming took 2 bases from V and 0 from J, leaving 10 bases between them. CDR1 is MNHEY and CDR2 is SVGAGI in the germline V gene. The CDR3 DNA sequence: TGTGCCAGCAGTTACCGTCAGGGTGTGAACACTGAAGCTTTCTTT. Its protein is CASSYRQGVNTEAFF.

V and J are TRBV20-1 and TRBJ2-7; no definite D call. Germline V gene data show CDR1 as DFQATT and CDR2 as SNEGSKA (reference sequence). The ends were cut back, 3 bases at V and 7 bases at J, with 19 bases in the middle. The CDR3 is made up of 14 amino acids. The DNA of the CDR3 is TGCAGTGCTAGTCTTCAAGTGGTGGTTGAGGAGCAGTACTTC. Translation: CSASLQVVVEEQYF.